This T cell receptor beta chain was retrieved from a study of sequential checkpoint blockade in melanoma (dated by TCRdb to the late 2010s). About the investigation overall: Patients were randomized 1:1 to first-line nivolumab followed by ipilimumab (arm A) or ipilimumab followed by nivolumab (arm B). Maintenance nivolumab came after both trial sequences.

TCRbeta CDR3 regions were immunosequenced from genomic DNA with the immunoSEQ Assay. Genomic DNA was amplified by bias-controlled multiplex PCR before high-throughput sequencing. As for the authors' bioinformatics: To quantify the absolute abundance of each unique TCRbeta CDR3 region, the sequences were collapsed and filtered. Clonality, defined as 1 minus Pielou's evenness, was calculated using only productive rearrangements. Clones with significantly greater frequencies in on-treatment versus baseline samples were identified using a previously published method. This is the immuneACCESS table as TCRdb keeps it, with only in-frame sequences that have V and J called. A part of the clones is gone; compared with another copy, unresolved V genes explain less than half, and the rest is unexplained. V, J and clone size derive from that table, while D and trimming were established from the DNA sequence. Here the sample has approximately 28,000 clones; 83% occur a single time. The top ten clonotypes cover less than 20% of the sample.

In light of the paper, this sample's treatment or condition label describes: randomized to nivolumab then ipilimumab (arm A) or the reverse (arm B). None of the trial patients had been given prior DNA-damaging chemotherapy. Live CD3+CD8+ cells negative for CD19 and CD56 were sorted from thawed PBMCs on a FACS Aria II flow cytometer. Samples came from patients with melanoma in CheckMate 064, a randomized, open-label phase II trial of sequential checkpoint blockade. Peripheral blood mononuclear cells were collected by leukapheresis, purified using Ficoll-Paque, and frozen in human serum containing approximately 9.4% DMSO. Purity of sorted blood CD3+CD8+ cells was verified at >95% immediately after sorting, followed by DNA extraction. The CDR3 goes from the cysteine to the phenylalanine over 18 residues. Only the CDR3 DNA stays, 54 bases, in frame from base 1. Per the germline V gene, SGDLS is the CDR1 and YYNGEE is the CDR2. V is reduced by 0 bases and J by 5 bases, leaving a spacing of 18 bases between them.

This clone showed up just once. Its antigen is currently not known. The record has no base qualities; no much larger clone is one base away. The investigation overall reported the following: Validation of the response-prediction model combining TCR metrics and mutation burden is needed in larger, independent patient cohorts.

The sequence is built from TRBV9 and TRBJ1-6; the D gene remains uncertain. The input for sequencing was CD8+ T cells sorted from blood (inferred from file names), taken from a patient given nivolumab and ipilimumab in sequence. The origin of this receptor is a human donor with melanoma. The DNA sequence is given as TGTGCCAGCAGCGTAGATCAGAAAGATGGGCAGAATAATTCACCCCTCCACTTT. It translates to CASSVDQKDGQNNSPLHF.